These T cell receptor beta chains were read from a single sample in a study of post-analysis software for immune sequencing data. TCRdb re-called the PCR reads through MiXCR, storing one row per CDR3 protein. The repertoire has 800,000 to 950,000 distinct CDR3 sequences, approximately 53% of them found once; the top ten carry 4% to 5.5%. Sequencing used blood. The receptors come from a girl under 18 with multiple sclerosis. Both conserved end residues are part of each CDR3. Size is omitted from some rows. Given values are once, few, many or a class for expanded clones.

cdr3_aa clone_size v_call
CASSGGTRETQYF few TRBV7-2
CSVFSGRVEDTQYF few TRBV29-1
CSVATGPKNIQYF NA TRBV29-1
CASSPPAVRSSYEQYF few TRBV6-2/TRBV6-3
CASSSGGPGIYEQYF few TRBV7-3
CASSLAQGAGWETQYF few TRBV5-1
CSASGTEELKQYF NA TRBV29-1
CSASPAATYNEQFF NA TRBV20-1
CASSPVDRELKQFF NA TRBV6-5
CASSSGGVTDTQYF once TRBV7-3
CSVGDNTQYF once TRBV29-1
CASSQVSGEEQFF NA TRBV4-1
CASSFPGAGAGNTEAFF NA TRBV5-4
CSVAGGGTGYEQYF NA TRBV29-1
CAISLPGSYEQYF NA TRBV10-3
CSAPTALGGTEAFF NA TRBV20-1
CASSLRGPQEPSYNEQFF NA TRBV7-3
CASSSGRGVPQPQHF NA TRBV7-6
CSVGQGTHNEQFF few TRBV20-1
CASSFPPGRQKAFF NA TRBV12-3/TRBV12-4
CASSLRERSTDTQYF NA TRBV7-3
CASSFAQAANEKLFF NA TRBV7-9
CASSPRVAGGKETQYF NA TRBV12-3/TRBV12-4
CASSEIGSSYNEQFF NA TRBV6-1
CSAKGRTDIQETQYF few TRBV20-1
CASSLVRTLTEQYF few TRBV7-9
CASRREGATEQYF many TRBV5-1
CASGRASAYNEQFF few TRBV4-1
CASSLGLAGGQYTQYF NA TRBV7-2
CAGSGPGESNQPQHF few TRBV6-1
CASSLMGGQVMNTEAFF NA TRBV5-1
CSAPRVGVNYGYTF few TRBV20-1
CASSVGPGSEQFF NA TRBV7-3
CASSFKGDQPQHF NA TRBV4-1
CSARFQGSHEQYF NA TRBV20-1
CASSLDGAAMGEQYF NA TRBV12-3/TRBV12-4
CASSADSEQYF few TRBV5-1
CASSEVGQGRDIQYF NA TRBV2
CASSPPGQLSNQPQHF NA TRBV6-6
CSVEVHPNEKLFF NA TRBV29-1